Shown below are 16 T cell receptor beta chains from a single sample sequenced in a study of T cells in Graves' hyperthyroidism and ophthalmopathy. Amplification of TCR beta CDR3 regions used RNA as the template. The HTBI set primed first-round TCR CDR3 RT-PCR. TCRdb used MiXCR to reprocess the multiplex PCR reads, holding one entry per CDR3 protein. This sample has 470,000 or so distinct CDR3 sequences; around 20% occur once, and the top ten carry 26%. The sample was blood. These receptors were obtained from a man between 18 and 35 years old with Graves' hyperthyroidism.

This clonotype was observed at least ten times. V usage is TRBV12-3 or TRBV12-4 and J usage is TRBJ2-6; D is perhaps TRBD2 (6 bases). V dropped 2 bases and J dropped 0 bases, with 17 bases sitting between them. The CDR3 spans 19 residues. As DNA, the CDR3 is TGTGCCAGCAGTTTAAAGGTTTGGGGCGGGGACTCTGGGGCCAACGTCCTGACTTTC. Translating it yields CASSLKVWGGDSGANVLTF.

This clonotype has at least ten counts. A much larger clone lies a single base off, so this may be a read error. The V and J genes are TRBV6-5 and TRBJ1-3; weak D call: TRBD1 (5 bases). Germline CDR1 reads MNHEY; CDR2 reads SVGAGI. The germline V and J ends were trimmed by 2 bases and 0 bases, with 5 bases remaining between them. The CDR3 has 14 amino acids. The CDR3, as DNA: TGTGCCAGCAGTTACGACAGCTCTGGAAACACCATATATTTT. It codes for CASSYDSSGNTIYF.

The chain carries TRBV20-1 and TRBJ2-7; 10 positions match TRBD2. Unmatched junction bases numbered 9, after V lost 3 bases and J lost 4 bases. This CDR3 region has 15 residues. Per the germline V gene, CDR1 is DFQATT and CDR2 is SNEGSKA (reference sequence). CDR3 DNA: TGCAGTGCTAGCTCTTGGACTAGCGGCAAGTACGAGCAGTACTTC. Encoded protein: CSASSWTSGKYEQYF.

The J gene is TRBJ2-5, the V gene TRBV28, with TRBD2 as a possible D gene (6 bases). The germline CDR1 and CDR2 sequences are MDHEN and SYDVKM. The V end was cut by 3 bases, the J end by 4 bases, with 15 bases between. The CDR3 contains 15 residues. The DNA of the CDR3 is TGTGCCAGCAGTTTTAAGCTCGCGGGACTAGAGACCCAGTACTTC. Its translation: CASSFKLAGLETQYF.

This clonotype was picked up many times. V usage is TRBV6-2 or TRBV6-3 and J usage is TRBJ2-7, with 10 bases identical to TRBD2. The CDR3 is 14 amino acids. After removal of 5 bases from V and 2 bases from J, the junction contained 3 bases not matched to a gene. CDR1 is MNHEY, CDR2 SVGEGT, per germline. The chain's CDR3 is CASSKLAGPYEQYF. In DNA form, the CDR3 reads TGTGCCAGCAGTAAACTAGCGGGACCCTACGAGCAGTACTTC.

V gene TRBV30 combines with J gene TRBJ2-3, with D unclear. The germline V gene has CDR1 GTSNPN and CDR2 SVGIG (reference sequence). The CDR3 spans 13 residues. V lost 3 bases to trimming and J lost 6 bases, with 13 bases between them. CDR3 region: CAWRGRVSDTQYF. As DNA, the CDR3 is TGTGCCTGGAGAGGAAGAGTCTCGGATACGCAGTATTTT.

This clonotype occurred many times. The J gene is TRBJ1-1, the V gene TRBV6-5; no reliable D call. V shed 6 bases and J shed 3 bases, with 17 bases lying between them. The CDR3 has 15 amino acids. CDR1 and CDR2 from the germline V gene are MNHEY and SVGAGI. DNA for the CDR3: TGTGCCAGCAGCGCACCCTCGGACGTAGACACTGAAGCTTTCTTT. Translated: CASSAPSDVDTEAFF.

This clonotype came up many times. This rearrangement joins TRBV12-3 or TRBV12-4 to TRBJ1-2; D not resolved. Deletions cut 1 base from V and 4 bases from J, with 7 bases between. This CDR3 is built from 13 residues. The CDR3 reads CASSLVTSYGYTF. The CDR3 nucleotides read TGTGCCAGCAGTTTAGTAACATCCTATGGCTACACCTTC.

This clonotype was counted many times. This sequence joins TRBV28 and TRBJ1-5; D gene ambiguous. Germline CDR1 MDHEN, CDR2 SYDVKM. The CDR3 length is 14 residues. The V end was cut by 4 bases, the J end by 6 bases, with 13 bases between. Written as DNA, the CDR3 is TGTGCCAGCAGTTATCCGGCCGGAACTCAGCCCCAGCATTTT. It is translated as CASSYPAGTQPQHF.

This clonotype was counted at least ten times. V is TRBV6-1 and J is TRBJ1-5; D is undetermined. The CDR3 length is 15 residues. The ends were cut back, 3 bases at V and 3 bases at J, with 12 bases in the middle. Germline-derived CDR1 and CDR2 are MNHNS and SASEGT. The CDR3 DNA follows: TGTGCCAGCAGTGAGGTAGACACCATCAATCAGCCCCAGCATTTT. Protein: CASSEVDTINQPQHF.

This clonotype was seen at least ten times. The chain recombines TRBV4-1 with TRBJ2-7; perhaps TRBD1 as D (5 bases). The CDR3 length is 16 residues. Trimming shortened V by 4 bases and J by 6 bases, and 22 bases separated the two germline ends. Germline V gives CDR1 MGHRA, CDR2 YSYEKL. CDR3 loop: CASSPLKGAGKFEQYF. Here the CDR3 DNA reads TGCGCCAGCAGCCCCCTAAAGGGTGCAGGGAAGTTCGAGCAGTACTTC.

This clonotype was detected many times. V is TRBV18 and J is TRBJ2-5, with D perhaps TRBD2 (6 bases). Looked up from germline, CDR1 is KGHSH and CDR2 is LQKENI. The CDR3 has 15 residues. The V and J ends lost 1 base and 4 bases respectively, with 13 bases between them. CDR3 DNA: TGTGCCAGCTCACCACGGTGGAGGGAGTCAGAGACCCAGTACTTC. Protein product: CASSPRWRESETQYF.

This clonotype was observed many times. V gene TRBV6-1 combines with J gene TRBJ1-2, with D possibly TRBD1 on 5 matching bases. This CDR3 comprises 13 residues. Germline V CDR1 and CDR2: MNHNS, SASEGT. The V gene lost 6 bases and the J gene lost 7 bases, with 15 bases spanning the gap. In nucleotides, the CDR3 is TGTGCCAGCAGCCCTATCGCCGGGGGTGGCTACACCTTC. This gives the protein CASSPIAGGGYTF.

The table lists this clonotype with a few counts. This chain links TRBV6-5 with TRBJ1-1, with 10 positions matching TRBD1. The CDR3 is made up of 16 amino acids. J was trimmed by 4 bases and V by 0 bases; bases with no gene match: 5. Germline V gene sequence: CDR1 MNHEY, CDR2 SVGAGI. In nucleotides, the CDR3 is TGTGCCAGCAGTTACTCGAAGGGACAGGGGATCACTGAAGCTTTCTTT. Protein sequence: CASSYSKGQGITEAFF.

There are many counts of this clonotype. J is TRBJ1-5 and V is TRBV28; 7 bases map to TRBD1. The V and J ends lost 8 bases and 1 base, in that order; junction bases with no gene match: 5. This CDR3 has 14 residues. The germline V gene has CDR1 MDHEN and CDR2 SYDVKM. In DNA, the CDR3 is TGTGCCAGCCAGGGGGTCCTCAGCAATCAGCCCCAGCATTTT. Protein sequence: CASQGVLSNQPQHF.

This clonotype was seen a few times. The CDR3 sequence is CASRGFVQDEAFF. CDR3 DNA: TGCGCCAGCAGGGGTTTTGTGCAGGACGAAGCTTTCTTT. V usage is TRBV5-1 and J usage is TRBJ1-1; no definite D call. Trimming took off 5 bases at V and 8 bases at J, with 16 bases between the two ends. The CDR3 has 13 amino acids. Per germline, CDR1 SGHRS and CDR2 YFSETQ. The full variable domain, in which reference TRBV5-1 and TRBJ1-1 provide the parts outside the CDR3, is KAGVTQTPRYLIKTRGQQVTLSCSPISGHRSVSWYQQTPGQGLQFLFEYFSETQRNKGNFPGRFSGRQFSNSRSEMNVSTLELGDSALYLCASRGFVQDEAFFGQGTRLTVV.